Listed below are T cell receptor beta chains from one sample, sequenced in a study of CD8 T cells in Susac syndrome. Via MiXCR, TCRdb re-called the immunoSEQ multiplex PCR reads, giving one row per CDR3 protein. The sample has approximately 190,000 distinct CDR3 sequences; around 90% are singletons. Sequenced material: CD4+ T cells from PBMCs. The receptors come from a human donor with Susac syndrome. The CDR3 runs from the conserved cysteine through the conserved F or W. The order of the fields is V gene, clone size, D gene, J gene, CDR3 DNA, CDR3 protein. A D gene is named only where the DNA matches it firmly. Size is stated for part of the rows, as once, few or many counts, or as a class when the clone is expanded.

v_gene: TRBV23-1
abundance: -
d_gene: TRBD1
j_gene: TRBJ2-5
CDR3nt: TGCGCCAGCAGTCCCGGAACCGACAGGGGACAGACCCAGTACTTC
CDR3aa: CASSPGTDRGQTQYF

v_gene: TRBV20-1
abundance: -
d_gene: -
j_gene: TRBJ1-4
CDR3nt: TGCAGTGCTAGTTCGGGGTTGGATGAAAAACTGTTTTTT
CDR3aa: CSASSGLDEKLFF

v_gene: TRBV2
abundance: -
d_gene: TRBD1
j_gene: TRBJ2-1
CDR3nt: TGTGCCAGCAGTGAACGGGACAGACCATACAATGAGCAGTTCTTC
CDR3aa: CASSERDRPYNEQFF

v_gene: TRBV20-1
abundance: -
d_gene: -
j_gene: TRBJ2-3
CDR3nt: TGCAGTGCTCAACAAAGACTAGGGGATACGCAGTATTTT
CDR3aa: CSAQQRLGDTQYF

v_gene: TRBV18
abundance: -
d_gene: TRBD1
j_gene: TRBJ2-3
CDR3nt: TGTGCCAGCTCACCACCTACAGGGGGTATAGGAGATACGCAGTATTTT
CDR3aa: CASSPPTGGIGDTQYF

v_gene: TRBV12-3/TRBV12-4
abundance: once
d_gene: TRBD1
j_gene: TRBJ2-3
CDR3nt: TGTGCCAGCAGTCTCGACAGGGGAGGTTTCAATACGCAGTATTTT
CDR3aa: CASSLDRGGFNTQYF

v_gene: TRBV2
abundance: -
d_gene: TRBD2
j_gene: TRBJ2-1
CDR3nt: TGTGCCAGCAGGCGAGGGCGACTAGCGGAAAACTACAATGAGCAGTTCTTC
CDR3aa: CASRRGRLAENYNEQFF

v_gene: TRBV9
abundance: -
d_gene: -
j_gene: TRBJ1-1
CDR3nt: TGTGCCAGCAGCGTAGTAAAAGGGGTGGTTGTGAACACTGAAGCTTTCTTT
CDR3aa: CASSVVKGVVVNTEAFF

v_gene: TRBV5-1
abundance: -
d_gene: -
j_gene: TRBJ2-3
CDR3nt: TGCGCCAGCAGCTCGGGATCCCCTAGCACAGATACGCAGTATTTT
CDR3aa: CASSSGSPSTDTQYF

v_gene: TRBV3-1
abundance: -
d_gene: -
j_gene: TRBJ2-7
CDR3nt: TGTGCCAGCAGCCAATTACCGGAGCGGCAGTACTTC
CDR3aa: CASSQLPERQYF

v_gene: TRBV30
abundance: -
d_gene: -
j_gene: TRBJ2-5
CDR3nt: TGTGCCTGGAATACCGGGGTCCGAGGCGGGGAGACCCAGTACTTC
CDR3aa: CAWNTGVRGGETQYF

v_gene: TRBV12-3/TRBV12-4
abundance: once
d_gene: -
j_gene: TRBJ1-1
CDR3nt: TGTGCCAGCAGTTCCCGGGCGGGGTACGTTGAAGCTTTCTTT
CDR3aa: CASSSRAGYVEAFF

v_gene: TRBV9
abundance: -
d_gene: -
j_gene: TRBJ1-1
CDR3nt: TGTGCCAGCAGCGTAGATATACTGCCCACTGAAGCTTTCTTT
CDR3aa: CASSVDILPTEAFF

v_gene: TRBV29-1
abundance: once
d_gene: TRBD2
j_gene: TRBJ2-1
CDR3nt: TGCAGCGTTGTTAGCGGGGGGGCTTTTTCCTACAATGAGCAGTTCTTC
CDR3aa: CSVVSGGAFSYNEQFF